The 30 T cell receptor beta chains given below trace back to one sample, sequenced in a study of OX40 agonist ivuxolimab in advanced cancers. Sequencing used immunoSEQ multiplex PCR; TCRdb keeps in-frame clones, though not all of them. Of about 68,000 clones in the sample, more than 70% were seen once. This sample comprised CD4+ or CD8+ T cells sorted from blood, obtained in a trial of the OX40 agonist ivuxolimab. The receptors were gathered from an adult with an advanced solid tumor such as melanoma, head and neck, liver or kidney cancer.

This clone was detected once. V is TRBV2 and J is TRBJ1-5; 7 bases are shared with TRBD1. Germline V lookup: CDR1 SNHLY, CDR2 FYNNEI. CDR3 length: 18 residues. The trim removed 0 bases at V and 0 bases at J, leaving 8 bases unmatched. CDR3 bases: TGTGCCAGCAGTGAAGCGGGCGACAGGGAGCATAGCAATCAGCCCCAGCATTTT. This encodes CASSEAGDREHSNQPQHF.

The chain joins TRBV4-3 to TRBJ2-3; perhaps TRBD2 as D (6 bases). The ends were cut back, 0 bases at V and 3 bases at J, with 13 bases in the middle. Per the germline V gene, CDR1 is LGHNA and CDR2 is YSLEER. This CDR3 has 16 amino acids. In DNA, the CDR3 is TGCGCCAGCAGCCAAGATGGGGGGAGTTTTACAGATACGCAGTATTTT. It translates to CASSQDGGSFTDTQYF.

V is TRBV7-6 and J is TRBJ2-2; D is undetermined. The CDR3 has 15 amino acids. The V and J ends lost 5 bases and 0 bases respectively, with 10 bases between them. CDR1 and CDR2 (germline): SGHVS, FNYEAQ. CDR3 region: CASSTYSANTGELFF. CDR3 nucleotide sequence: TGTGCCAGCAGCACATATTCCGCGAACACCGGGGAGCTGTTTTTT.

V is TRBV6-5 and J is TRBJ1-3; D remains unclear. This CDR3 region has 16 residues. Per germline, CDR1 MNHEY and CDR2 SVGAGI. V was cut by 0 bases and J by 0 bases, with 9 bases left in between. The CDR3 loop is CASSYSQLLSGNTIYF. The DNA for the CDR3 is TGTGCCAGCAGTTACTCGCAGCTCCTCTCTGGAAACACCATATATTTT.

The chain's CDR3 is CASSELWETQYF. The CDR3 region has the DNA TGCGCCAGCAGCGAATTGTGGGAGACCCAGTACTTC. The rearrangement joins TRBV5-1 to TRBJ2-5; unclear D gene. Trimming cost V 4 bases and J 5 bases, with 9 bases left between them. The CDR3 totals 12 residues. Germline V gene data show CDR1 as SGHRS and CDR2 as YFSETQ.

The chain is built from TRBV7-2 and TRBJ2-5; TRBD2 matches at 11 bases. The ends lost 4 bases at V and 1 base at J; junction bases unmatched: 5. The germline gives CDR1 SGHTA, CDR2 FQGNSA. The CDR3 loop spans 16 amino acids. The CDR3 is CASSSGLAASQETQYF. The CDR3 region has the DNA TGTGCCAGCAGCTCGGGACTAGCGGCGTCCCAAGAGACCCAGTACTTC. The complete variable domain, with remaining parts taken from reference TRBV7-2 and TRBJ2-5, reads GAGVSQSPSNKVTEKGKDVELRCDPISGHTALYWYRQSLGQGLEFLIYFQGNSAPDKSGLPSDRFSAERTGGSVSTLTIQRTQQEDSAVYLCASSSGLAASQETQYFGPGTRLLVL.

V is TRBV5-6 and J is TRBJ2-1; unclear D gene. Germline CDR1 reads SGHDT; CDR2 reads YYEEEE. This CDR3 region has 12 residues. V was clipped by 4 bases and J by 7 bases, with 9 bases between them. The CDR3 loop reads CASSTPRNEQFF. The CDR3, as DNA: TGTGCCAGCAGCACCCCGAGGAATGAGCAGTTCTTC.

The chain has TRBV19 and TRBJ2-1, with TRBD1 matching over 11 bases. Germline V gene data show CDR1 as LNHDA and CDR2 as SQIVND (reference sequence). The trim removed 7 bases at V and 3 bases at J, leaving 5 bases unmatched. This CDR3 comprises 15 residues. As DNA, the CDR3 is TGTGCCAGTACCCGGACAGGGGGCCTCTACAATGAGCAGTTCTTC. Residues: CASTRTGGLYNEQFF.

This clone has only a few counts. The V and J genes are TRBV7-9 and TRBJ2-3, with TRBD2 as a possible D gene (5 bases). Germline lookup yields CDR1 SEHNR and CDR2 FQNEAQ (reference sequence). This CDR3 spans 13 amino acids. Trimming left V 3 bases short and J 6 bases short, with 10 bases between. For the CDR3, the DNA is TGTGCCAGCAGCTTTGGCGGAGGTGATACGCAGTATTTT. Protein product: CASSFGGGDTQYF.

V is TRBV4-1 and J is TRBJ1-1, with 7 bases aligning to TRBD1. The CDR3 is made up of 16 amino acids. V lost 7 bases to trimming and J lost 0 bases; unmatched junction nucleotides: 11. Germline lookup yields CDR1 MGHRA and CDR2 YSYEKL. CDR3 in DNA: TGCGCCAGCAATAGCTTTCGGGGACAGCTGAACACTGAAGCTTTCTTT. It specifies CASNSFRGQLNTEAFF.

V is TRBV5-1 and J is TRBJ2-7; D uncertain. V dropped 0 bases and J dropped 6 bases, with 7 bases sitting between them. Germline V gives CDR1 SGHRS, CDR2 YFSETQ. The CDR3 runs 12 residues. The CDR3 nucleotides are TGCGCCAGCAGCTTGGGCAGCACCGAGCAGTACTTC. Its translation: CASSLGSTEQYF.

The V call is TRBV28, the J call TRBJ1-3; the D gene is possibly TRBD1 (5 bases). V was shortened by 2 bases and J by 0 bases, with 11 bases between the two germline ends. From germline, CDR1 is MDHEN and CDR2 SYDVKM. This CDR3 is 16 amino acids long. The CDR3 DNA sequence: TGTGCCAGCAGTTTAGGGGGGGTACTCTCTGGAAACACCATATATTTT. Translation gives CASSLGGVLSGNTIYF.

The gene calls are TRBV19 and TRBJ2-5; maybe TRBD1 (6 bases). This CDR3 spans 13 amino acids. Germline V CDR1 and CDR2: LNHDA, SQIVND (reference sequence). The V gene lost 4 bases and the J gene lost 4 bases, with 10 bases spanning the gap. The CDR3: CASSRDTLETQYF. The CDR3 DNA sequence: TGTGCCAGTAGTAGGGACACCTTAGAGACCCAGTACTTC. The full variable domain, with the rest looked up from reference TRBV19 and TRBJ2-5, is DGGITQSPKYLFRKEGQNVTLSCEQNLNHDAMYWYRQDPGQGLRLIYYSQIVNDFQKGDIAEGYSVSREKKESFPLTVTSAQKNPTAFYLCASSRDTLETQYFGPGTRLLVL.

As regards this clone: The same CDR3 also results from other DNA sequences found in this sample. The rearrangement links TRBV7-9 to TRBJ1-1; D unclear. The CDR3 loop spans 14 amino acids. V lost 0 bases, J lost 0 bases, and 5 bases lay in between. The germline V gene encodes CDR1 SEHNR and CDR2 FQNEAQ (reference sequence). CDR3 sequence: CASSLAGLNTEAFF. The CDR3 nucleotides are TGTGCCAGCAGCTTAGCGGGTTTGAACACTGAAGCTTTCTTT.

The gene calls are TRBV7-9 and TRBJ1-6; D remains unclear. The V gene lost 3 bases and the J gene lost 10 bases, with 13 bases spanning the gap. The germline V gene has CDR1 SEHNR and CDR2 FQNEAQ (reference sequence). The CDR3 length is 14 residues. The CDR3 is CASSFKKGYSPLHF. CDR3 nucleotide sequence: TGTGCCAGCAGCTTTAAAAAAGGCTACTCACCCCTCCACTTT.

CDR3 sequence reads: CASSDWSSSYNEQFF. Written as DNA, the CDR3 is TGTGCCAGCAGTGATTGGTCGAGCTCCTACAATGAGCAGTTCTTC. The J gene is TRBJ2-1, the V gene TRBV2; unclear D gene. The V gene's germline CDR1 is SNHLY and CDR2 FYNNEI. Trimming left V 3 bases short and J 0 bases short, with 9 bases between. The CDR3 spans 15 residues.

The rearrangement uses TRBV7-2 and TRBJ2-1; 12 nucleotides line up with TRBD2. V was clipped by 4 bases and J by 3 bases; unmatched bases: 1. The germline CDR1 and CDR2 sequences are SGHTA and FQGNSA. This CDR3 comprises 15 residues. The DNA of the CDR3 is TGTGCCAGCAGCTCTAGCGGGGGGGACTACAATGAGCAGTTCTTC. It specifies CASSSSGGDYNEQFF.

This clone was counted a single time. The chain employs TRBV27 and TRBJ2-2; D remains unclear. Germline V gene lookup returns CDR1 MNHEY and CDR2 SMNVEV (reference sequence). This CDR3 has 16 amino acids. Trimming stripped 0 bases from V and 6 bases from J, with 14 bases between. The CDR3 region is CASSLSALPRAGELFF. The DNA of the CDR3 is TGTGCCAGCAGTTTATCGGCTCTCCCCCGCGCCGGGGAGCTGTTTTTT.

The gene calls are TRBV5-5 and TRBJ1-6, with D unclear. This CDR3 region has 14 residues. CDR1 and CDR2 from the germline V gene are SGHKS and YYEKEE (reference sequence). Deletions cut 0 bases from V and 8 bases from J, with 9 bases between. The CDR3 bases are TGTGCCAGCAGCTTGGTAGGGCGGGATTCACCCCTCCACTTT. Protein product: CASSLVGRDSPLHF.

This clone was seen a single time. V is TRBV6-1 and J is TRBJ1-1; unclear D gene. Germline loops: CDR1 MNHNS, CDR2 SASEGT. V gave up 0 bases and J gave up 5 bases, with 28 bases separating them. This CDR3 has 20 amino acids. In nucleotides, the CDR3 is TGTGCCAGCAGTGAAGCTAAACCGGGGTTCGCCGAACCCGGACGTACTGAAGCTTTCTTT. It encodes CASSEAKPGFAEPGRTEAFF.

The J gene is TRBJ1-3, the V gene TRBV19, with 7 bases matching TRBD1. Germline trimming cut 4 bases from V and 0 bases from J; bases unmatched to any gene: 6. Germline CDR1 and CDR2: LNHDA and SQIVND (reference sequence). CDR3 length: 16 amino acids. DNA of the CDR3: TGTGCCAGTAGTACGCGCCGACAGGGCTCTGGAAACACCATATATTTT. It translates to CASSTRRQGSGNTIYF.

The chain combines TRBV19 with TRBJ2-1; 10 nucleotides align to TRBD2. The CDR3 extends over 14 amino acids. Germline-derived CDR1 and CDR2 are LNHDA and SQIVND (reference sequence). V was pared by 4 bases and J by 10 bases, with 7 bases of the junction left unmatched. As DNA, the CDR3 is TGTGCCAGTAGTAGGCAGCGGGGGGGCGTCGAGCAGTTCTTC. This codes for CASSRQRGGVEQFF.

This sequence joins TRBV11-2 and TRBJ1-2; D gene uncertain. Looked up from germline, CDR1 is SGHAT and CDR2 is FQNNGV. The V gene lost 5 bases and the J gene lost 8 bases, with 18 bases spanning the gap. CDR3 length: 14 amino acids. The CDR3 region is CASSPPPFSGGYTF. The CDR3 DNA reads TGTGCCAGCAGCCCCCCCCCGTTTTCGGGCGGCTACACCTTC.

The chain has TRBV5-1 and TRBJ1-5, with a tentative D call TRBD1 (6 bases). V was cut by 4 bases and J by 2 bases, with 10 bases left in between. This CDR3 is 14 amino acids long. The germline gives CDR1 SGHRS, CDR2 YFSETQ. This chain's CDR3 is CASSQGFGNQPQHF. CDR3 DNA: TGCGCCAGCAGCCAGGGGTTCGGCAATCAGCCCCAGCATTTT.

The J gene is TRBJ2-2, the V gene TRBV5-5; D is unclear. V lost 0 bases and J 3 bases, leaving 6 bases between the germline ends. Germline V gene data show CDR1 as SGHKS and CDR2 as YYEKEE (reference sequence). The CDR3 contains 14 residues. The CDR3 DNA follows: TGTGCCAGCAGCTTGGGGCAGTACACCGGGGAGCTGTTTTTT. Translated: CASSLGQYTGELFF.

This clone was seen more than once but under ten times. This chain joins TRBV6-1 and TRBJ2-7; 7 positions match TRBD2. Germline CDR1 is MNHNS and CDR2 is SASEGT. Trimming cost V 11 bases and J 4 bases; bases outside gene matches: 17. This CDR3 comprises 15 residues. The CDR3 is CAANRDAGGFYEQYF. CDR3 in DNA: TGTGCCGCGAATCGGGACGCCGGGGGGTTTTACGAGCAGTACTTC.

This rearrangement joins TRBV5-1 to TRBJ1-1; weak D call: TRBD1 (5 bases). This CDR3 spans 15 amino acids. Trimming took off 3 bases at V and 1 base at J, with 13 bases between the two ends. Germline V gene lookup returns CDR1 SGHRS and CDR2 YFSETQ. The CDR3 DNA sequence: TGCGCCAGCAGCTGGGCGGGGGTTAAGAACACTGAAGCTTTCTTT. As protein: CASSWAGVKNTEAFF.

The chain has TRBV2 and TRBJ2-7; either TRBD1 or TRBD2 may fit D (6 bases each). V was pared by 4 bases and J by 2 bases, with 15 bases between. The length of the CDR3 is 15 residues. Germline values: CDR1 SNHLY, CDR2 FYNNEI. In DNA, the CDR3 is TGTGCCAGCAGTGCTGAGGGGGGCCCCCCCTACGAGCAGTACTTC. Its translation: CASSAEGGPPYEQYF.

This clone was seen just once. The genes are TRBV6-5 and TRBJ1-2; a weak D match, TRBD1 (6 bases). V lost 5 bases to trimming and J lost 2 bases, with 15 bases between them. Germline loops: CDR1 MNHEY, CDR2 SVGAGI. The CDR3 loop spans 15 amino acids. The CDR3 nucleotides read TGTGCCAGCAGTCCCCCCGGTAGGGGGAACTATGGCTACACCTTC. This gives the protein CASSPPGRGNYGYTF.

V and J are TRBV4-1 and TRBJ1-5, with D perhaps matching TRBD1 (6 bases). The CDR3 runs 15 residues. V was trimmed by 0 bases and J by 3 bases, leaving 9 bases between them. Germline V gene lookup returns CDR1 MGHRA and CDR2 YSYEKL. The CDR3 region is CASSQEDSLNQPQHF. The CDR3 bases are TGCGCCAGCAGCCAAGAGGACAGCCTCAATCAGCCCCAGCATTTT.